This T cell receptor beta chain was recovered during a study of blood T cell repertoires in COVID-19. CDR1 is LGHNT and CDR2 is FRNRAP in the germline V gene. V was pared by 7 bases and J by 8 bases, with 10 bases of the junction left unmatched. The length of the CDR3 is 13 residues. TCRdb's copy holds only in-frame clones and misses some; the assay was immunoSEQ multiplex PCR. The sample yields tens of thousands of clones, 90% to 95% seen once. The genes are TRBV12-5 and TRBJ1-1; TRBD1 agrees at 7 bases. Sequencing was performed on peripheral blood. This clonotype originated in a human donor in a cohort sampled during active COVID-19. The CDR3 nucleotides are TGTGCTAGTGCCCGCCGGACAGGCACCGAAGCTTTCTTT. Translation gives CASARRTGTEAFF.